This T cell receptor (beta chain) derives from a study of shared clonotypes between healthy human individuals. Study-level background: A couple of women and a few men aged 18 to 49 served as donors. Study outcomes and limitations: Some naive CD4 clonotypes, approximately 4.5%, turned up in common across several donors. Only blood underwent sampling, and tissue repertoires likely differ.

The length of the CDR3 is 14 residues. The germline V gene encodes CDR1 MDHEN and CDR2 SYDVKM. Trimming took 10 bases from V and 0 from J, leaving 13 bases between them. In the naive CD8 group, cells lacked CD45RO and were positively selected for CCR7, so terminally differentiated effector memory CD45RA+ cells were left out. On this clone itself: Its cognate antigen is unknown.

Each replicate PCR on the sorted subsets used 200 ng DNA (around 30,000 T cell genomes). Measured with immunoSEQ multiplex PCR; TCRdb has only the in-frame clones, and not every one. The data hold about 2.2 million clones, with approximately 94% observed a single time. The TCR was taken from a young man in good health. Some clones in this sample may be carry-over from other donors' samples. The chain is built from TRBV28 and TRBJ2-1, with TRBD2 as a possible D gene (6 bases). Sequenced material: naive CD8+ T cells from PBMCs. CDR3 residues: CATKEGFSYNEQFF. The CDR3, as DNA: TGTGCCACAAAGGAGGGTTTCTCCTACAATGAGCAGTTCTTC.